This T cell receptor (beta chain) was sequenced for a study of blood T cell repertoires in COVID-19. Profiled with immunoSEQ multiplex PCR; TCRdb holds only in-frame clones, not every one. The sample yields 180,000 or so clones, 80% to 85% seen once. CDR1 is SGHTA and CDR2 is FQGTGA in the germline V gene. Deletions cut 2 bases from V and 6 bases from J, with 16 bases between. The CDR3 is 15 amino acids. Participants' own reports of clinical history determined their cohort assignment. The receptor was isolated from a man in his forties who had recovered from COVID-19. The sequencing input was PBMCs or T cells enriched from blood (not recorded which). This rearrangement joins TRBV7-3 to TRBJ1-2; maybe TRBD1 (6 bases). In nucleotides, the CDR3 is TGTGCCAGCAGCTTATTAGGCGGCAGGGGAGATGGCTACACCTTC. This encodes CASSLLGGRGDGYTF.